What follows are 31 T cell receptor beta chains derived from one specimen sequenced in a study of spatial heterogeneity in lung cancer. Time point reported: sample taken at primary tumor resection. TCRdb used MiXCR to reprocess the 5' RACE reads, holding one entry per CDR3 protein. The table includes over 50,000 distinct CDR3 sequences, around 6% detected once. The sequencing used PBMCs, collected at surgery. The source is a female donor with early-stage non-small cell lung cancer.

This clonotype was counted many times. The chain uses TRBV7-9 and TRBJ2-2; possibly TRBD1 or TRBD2 for D (6 bases each). Per the germline V gene, CDR1 is SEHNR and CDR2 is FQNEAQ (reference sequence). The CDR3 contains 16 residues. V gave up 3 bases and J gave up 0 bases, with 11 bases separating them. CDR3 loop: CASSFPGASNTGELFF. The CDR3, as DNA: TGTGCCAGCAGCTTCCCGGGGGCTTCGAACACCGGGGAGCTGTTTTTT.

The chain is built from TRBV11-3 and TRBJ2-3, with 12 nucleotides matching TRBD2. Per the germline V gene, CDR1 is SGHNT and CDR2 is YENEEA. V shed 3 bases and J 3 bases; nucleotides not matched to a gene: 7. This CDR3 spans 17 amino acids. The DNA of the CDR3 is TGTGCCAGCAGCTTCCGACTAGCGGGAGTGGGAACAGATACGCAGTATTTT. Translation: CASSFRLAGVGTDTQYF.

This clonotype has a count of ten or more. The chain joins TRBV9 to TRBJ1-2; maybe TRBD1 (5 bases). The CDR3 extends over 15 amino acids. Germline-derived CDR1 and CDR2 are SGDLS and YYNGEE. V shed 4 bases and J shed 8 bases, with 21 bases lying between them. CDR3 residues: CASSIYQEGFSGYTF. As DNA, the CDR3 is TGTGCCAGCAGCATCTACCAAGAGGGGTTTAGCGGCTACACCTTC.

This clonotype was counted ten times or more. The DNA of the CDR3 is TGCAGTGCTAGGCTACCGGGACACCCCTACGAGCAGTACGTC. Translating gives CSARLPGHPYEQYV. This chain connects TRBV20-1 to TRBJ2-7; D might be TRBD1 (6 bases). Trimming took off 3 bases at V and 2 bases at J, with 14 bases between the two ends. CDR1 and CDR2 from the germline V gene are DFQATT and SNEGSKA (reference sequence). The CDR3 has 14 residues.

This clonotype was picked up many times. This chain uses TRBV5-6 with TRBJ2-3; D is possibly TRBD1 or TRBD2 (6 bases each). The germline V gene encodes CDR1 SGHDT and CDR2 YYEEEE. The CDR3 is 15 amino acids. The V gene lost 4 bases and the J gene lost 5 bases, with 17 bases spanning the gap. The CDR3 protein is CASSLLGAGGDTQYF. Written as DNA, the CDR3 is TGTGCCAGCAGCCTCCTGGGGGCCGGGGGAGATACGCAGTATTTT.

There are many counts of this clonotype. This sequence joins TRBV20-1 and TRBJ1-6; 9 nucleotides align to TRBD1. The germline gives CDR1 DFQATT, CDR2 SNEGSKA (reference sequence). There are 13 residues in the CDR3. The ends lost 3 bases at V and 10 bases at J; junction bases unmatched: 4. CDR3 region: CSARDRGSSPLHF. DNA of the CDR3: TGCAGTGCTAGGGACAGGGGAAGCTCACCCCTCCACTTT.

The table lists this clonotype with many counts. This rearrangement joins TRBV18 to TRBJ2-7, with TRBD1 identical over 8 bases. The CDR3 spans 15 residues. Germline V gene data show CDR1 as KGHSH and CDR2 as LQKENI. V trimming: 2 bases; J trimming: 9 bases; junction bases outside the gene matches: 12. The CDR3 loop is CASSPFRQGAGWQYV. The CDR3 DNA reads TGTGCCAGCTCACCATTCCGCCAGGGGGCTGGGTGGCAGTACGTC.

This clonotype has a count of ten or more. The V and J genes are TRBV24-1 and TRBJ2-2; 8 bases are shared with TRBD2. This CDR3 is 14 amino acids long. With 9 bases clipped from V and 3 bases from J, the junction kept 5 bases outside the gene matches. Germline V gives CDR1 KGHDR, CDR2 SFDVKD. The CDR3 DNA reads TGTGCCACCTCCGGGACTAGGGACACCGGGGAGCTGTTTTTT. This encodes CATSGTRDTGELFF.

This rearrangement joins TRBV9 to TRBJ2-3; 11 nucleotides agree with TRBD1. Germline assignment: CDR1 SGDLS and CDR2 YYNGEE. The CDR3 totals 21 residues. After removal of 0 bases from V and 0 bases from J, the junction contained 15 bases not matched to a gene. This CDR3 reads CASSVGDRDRGFFSSTDTQYF. The CDR3 DNA reads TGTGCCAGCAGCGTAGGGGACCGGGACAGGGGGTTTTTTTCTAGCACAGATACGCAGTATTTT.

This CDR3 is CASSVSNRSSYNSPLHF. CDR3 DNA: TGTGCCAGCAGCGTATCCAACCGGAGCTCCTATAATTCACCCCTCCACTTT. The rearrangement uses TRBV9 and TRBJ1-6; D not resolved. There are 17 residues in the CDR3. Germline lookup yields CDR1 SGDLS and CDR2 YYNGEE. Between the trimmed V and J ends, which lost 1 base and 0 bases, there was a span of 11 bases.

This clonotype was counted at least ten times. The V call is TRBV24-1, the J call TRBJ1-1; D unclear. The germline gives CDR1 KGHDR, CDR2 SFDVKD. Trimming took off 1 base at V and 1 base at J, with 12 bases between the two ends. The CDR3 covers 16 residues. CDR3 region: CATSDLWPGTNTEAFF. The CDR3 DNA follows: TGTGCCACCAGTGATTTATGGCCAGGAACGAACACTGAAGCTTTCTTT.

In its sample, this clonotype was seen many times. This chain connects TRBV29-1 to TRBJ1-1; 7 nucleotides match TRBD1. Germline CDR1 SQVTM, CDR2 ANQGSEA. The length of the CDR3 is 14 residues. V lost 8 bases, J lost 5 bases, and 14 bases stayed unmatched. The CDR3 spells CSMKLTGRETEAFF. The CDR3 nucleotides are TGCAGCATGAAGTTGACAGGGAGAGAAACTGAAGCTTTCTTT.

This clonotype has a count of ten or more. This chain connects TRBV28 to TRBJ2-3, with TRBD2 matching 9 bases. The CDR3 covers 14 residues. Germline V gives CDR1 MDHEN, CDR2 SYDVKM. V lost 8 bases to trimming and J lost 1 base; unmatched junction nucleotides: 4. The CDR3 loop reads CASGSSGGTDTQYF. CDR3 coding DNA: TGTGCCAGCGGCTCTAGCGGGGGCACAGATACGCAGTATTTT.

This clonotype was seen a few times. This chain joins TRBV9 and TRBJ2-5; 12 bases line up with TRBD2. Per the germline V gene, CDR1 is SGDLS and CDR2 is YYNGEE. V shed 0 bases and J 4 bases; nucleotides not matched to a gene: 4. The CDR3 extends over 16 amino acids. CDR3 loop: CASSVGELAGGETQYF. The DNA for the CDR3 is TGTGCCAGCAGCGTAGGTGAACTAGCGGGAGGAGAGACCCAGTACTTC.

This clonotype was found many times. The chain joins TRBV29-1 to TRBJ2-7, with 7 bases that match TRBD2. Per germline, CDR1 SQVTM and CDR2 ANQGSEA. The junction had 8 bases not matched to a gene; V was cut back by 1 base and J by 2 bases. This CDR3 region has 15 residues. The CDR3 reads CSVEGAAGAAYEQYF. DNA of the CDR3: TGCAGCGTTGAAGGCGCGGCGGGAGCGGCCTACGAGCAGTACTTC.

This clonotype has at least ten counts. The CDR3 nucleotides are TGCAGCGTCGCACAGGGGAAGGGGACTGAAGCTTTCTTT. This translates into CSVAQGKGTEAFF. J is TRBJ1-1 and V is TRBV29-1, with 7 bases lining up with TRBD1. The CDR3 contains 13 residues. V lost 6 bases to trimming and J lost 5 bases; unmatched junction nucleotides: 9. Looked up from germline, CDR1 is SQVTM and CDR2 is ANQGSEA.

This clonotype was seen a handful of times. The chain is built from TRBV11-1 and TRBJ2-5; TRBD1 or TRBD2 may be the D gene (6 bases each). Germline CDR1 and CDR2: SGHAT and FQDESV (reference sequence). V lost 1 base to trimming and J lost 0 bases, with 15 bases between them. The CDR3 loop spans 17 amino acids. The CDR3 DNA reads as TGTGCCAGCAGCTTAGGTAGGCGGCGGGACAACCAAGAGACCCAGTACTTC. It yields the protein CASSLGRRRDNQETQYF.

As DNA, the CDR3 is TGCGCCAGCAGCTTCGACAGCAGCTCCTACGAGCAGTACGTC. Protein product: CASSFDSSSYEQYV. The chain employs TRBV5-1 and TRBJ2-7, with a possible D match to TRBD1 (5 bases). Germline loops: CDR1 SGHRS, CDR2 YFSETQ. The CDR3 consists of 14 residues. V dropped 2 bases and J dropped 0 bases, with 9 bases sitting between them.

This rearrangement joins TRBV7-9 to TRBJ1-5; D is undetermined. The germline V and J ends were trimmed by 3 bases and 2 bases, with 5 bases remaining between them. Germline assignment: CDR1 SEHNR and CDR2 FQNEAQ (reference sequence). The CDR3 loop spans 13 amino acids. The DNA of the CDR3 is TGTGCCAGCAGCTTTGACGGCAATCAGCCCCAGCATTTT. Its protein product is CASSFDGNQPQHF.

In this sample, this clonotype turned up many times. V gene TRBV29-1 combines with J gene TRBJ2-5; D may match TRBD1 or TRBD2 (5 bases each). The CDR3 extends over 14 amino acids. Trimming cost V 2 bases and J 2 bases, with 12 bases left between them. Germline lookup yields CDR1 SQVTM and CDR2 ANQGSEA. CDR3 protein: CSVEWDGRQETQYF. The CDR3 coding sequence is TGCAGCGTTGAATGGGACGGGCGGCAAGAGACCCAGTACTTC.

This clonotype was seen at least ten times. V usage is TRBV4-1 and J usage is TRBJ2-5; 14 bases are a match to TRBD2. The V segment lost 3 bases and the J segment 3 bases; nucleotides outside the gene matches: 3. The CDR3 extends over 16 amino acids. The germline V gene has CDR1 MGHRA and CDR2 YSYEKL. The CDR3 DNA is TGCGCCAGCAGCCATGGGGGACTAGCGGGGGAAGAGACCCAGTACTTC. Amino acid sequence: CASSHGGLAGEETQYF.

This clonotype was counted many times. The chain carries TRBV7-2 and TRBJ1-2, with a tentative D call TRBD1 (5 bases). V gave up 5 bases and J gave up 3 bases, with 10 bases separating them. This CDR3 spans 13 amino acids. The germline V gene has CDR1 SGHTA and CDR2 FQGNSA. The CDR3 bases are TGTGCCAGCAGCATGCTCAGGGACTATGGCTACACCTTC. The encoded protein is CASSMLRDYGYTF.

This clonotype was found many times. CDR3: CASSDSIGGGGYTF. The DNA of the CDR3 is TGTGCCAGCAGTGACTCGATAGGGGGCGGAGGCTACACCTTC. J is TRBJ1-2 and V is TRBV6-4; TRBD1 matches 7 bases. The CDR3 runs to 14 residues. Germline CDR1 MRHNA, CDR2 SNTAGT. The trim removed 0 bases at V and 8 bases at J, leaving 6 bases unmatched.

This clonotype was recorded at least ten times. The chain links TRBV11-2 to TRBJ2-3, with 7 bases that match TRBD2. Germline V gives CDR1 SGHAT, CDR2 FQNNGV. The CDR3 is made up of 14 amino acids. V was clipped by 3 bases and J by 4 bases; unmatched bases: 4. The CDR3 sequence is CASSLEGGADTQYF. In nucleotides, the CDR3 is TGTGCCAGCAGCTTGGAGGGAGGGGCAGATACGCAGTATTTT. The full variable domain, in which reference TRBV11-2 and TRBJ2-3 provide the parts outside the CDR3, is EAGVAQSPRYKIIEKRQSVAFWCNPISGHATLYWYQQILGQGPKLLIQFQNNGVVDDSQLPKDRFSAERLKGVDSTLKIQPAKLEDSAVYLCASSLEGGADTQYFGPGTRLTVL.

The V call is TRBV29-1, the J call TRBJ2-1; 7 nucleotides match TRBD2. The V gene's germline CDR1 is SQVTM and CDR2 ANQGSEA. CDR3 length equals 14 residues. The V segment lost 5 bases and the J segment 7 bases; nucleotides outside the gene matches: 11. The CDR3 protein is CSVHQAGTGNEQFF. Written as DNA, the CDR3 is TGCAGCGTTCACCAAGCGGGGACTGGGAATGAGCAGTTCTTC.

This clonotype showed up many times. V and J are TRBV3-1 and TRBJ1-1; 7 bases fit TRBD1. V gave up 3 bases and J gave up 6 bases; unmatched junction bases: 10. This CDR3 has 15 amino acids. The germline gives CDR1 LGHDT, CDR2 YNNKEL (reference sequence). CDR3 DNA: TGTGCCAGCAGCCACCCCCCGGGACAGAAGGCTGAAGCTTTCTTT. It specifies CASSHPPGQKAEAFF.

This clonotype was picked up many times. The rearrangement joins TRBV29-1 to TRBJ1-1; perhaps TRBD1 as D (6 bases). The CDR3 runs to 14 residues. CDR1 and CDR2 (germline): SQVTM, ANQGSEA. The V end lost 2 bases, the J end lost 4 bases, and 14 bases lay between the germline ends. CDR3 protein: CSVESTGFRTEAFF. CDR3 nucleotide sequence: TGCAGCGTTGAATCTACAGGGTTTCGCACTGAAGCTTTCTTT. The full variable domain, with the rest looked up from reference TRBV29-1 and TRBJ1-1, is SAVISQKPSRDICQRGTSLTIQCQVDSQVTMMFWYRQQPGQSLTLIATANQGSEATYESGFVIDKFPISRPNLTFSTLTVSNMSPEDSSIYLCSVESTGFRTEAFFGQGTRLTVV.

The V and J genes are TRBV20-1 and TRBJ1-3, with no clear D. The germline V gene encodes CDR1 DFQATT and CDR2 SNEGSKA (reference sequence). The length of the CDR3 is 11 residues. V lost 6 bases, J lost 4 bases, and 7 bases lay in between. The CDR3 DNA reads as TGCAGTGCCGGGCCCGGAAACACCATATATTTT. This translates into CSAGPGNTIYF.

This clonotype was recorded many times. The V and J genes are TRBV6-6 and TRBJ1-5; D unresolved. Per germline, CDR1 MNHNY and CDR2 SVGAGI (reference sequence). Trimming left V 2 bases short and J 12 bases short, with 14 bases between. The CDR3 totals 13 residues. CDR3 sequence: CASSYRRESYQHF. The DNA of the CDR3 is TGTGCCAGCAGTTACCGGAGAGAGAGCTACCAGCATTTT.

This clonotype was recorded only once. This may be a read error, as it is one base from a much larger clone. The chain employs TRBV9 and TRBJ2-1; TRBD1 might be the D (6 bases). Per germline, CDR1 SGDLS and CDR2 YYNGEE. This CDR3 has 15 amino acids. The CDR3 reads CASSMGHYSHNEQFF. CDR3 bases: TGTGCCAGCAGCATGGGACACTACTCCCACAATGAGCAGTTCTTC.

The chain combines TRBV6-5 with TRBJ2-5, with TRBD1 matching over 8 bases. Germline V gene data show CDR1 as MNHEY and CDR2 as SVGAGI. Trimming removed 6 bases from V and 4 bases from J; junction bases left unmatched: 4. The length of the CDR3 is 13 residues. CDR3 DNA: TGTGCCAGCAGAACAGGGGGTACAGAGACCCAGTACTTC. Its translation: CASRTGGTETQYF.